This TCR beta chain comes out of a study of OX40 agonist ivuxolimab in advanced cancers. Using immunoSEQ multiplex PCR, the repertoire was profiled, and TCRdb retains in-frame clones only, with some absent. This table has roughly 9,900 clones, 70% appearing once. Germline V gives CDR1 MGHRA, CDR2 YSYEKL. With V trimmed by 0 bases and J by 7 bases, 8 bases remained unmatched. This CDR3 contains 15 residues. Source: CD4+ or CD8+ T cells sorted from blood, taken in a trial of the OX40 agonist ivuxolimab. This sequence originates from an adult with an advanced solid tumor such as melanoma, head and neck, liver or kidney cancer. V usage is TRBV4-1 and J usage is TRBJ2-7; 8 bases align to TRBD2. CDR3 residues: CASSQDLVAGLEQYF. The CDR3 coding sequence is TGCGCCAGCAGCCAAGATCTGGTAGCGGGATTAGAGCAGTACTTC.